Below, 31 T cell receptor beta chains from the same sample are listed, as sequenced in a study of T and B cells in COVID-19 patients. TRB rearrangements were amplified by multiplex PCR with BIOMED2 TRB-A/B primers. TCRdb ran MiXCR on the multiplex PCR reads and lists one entry per CDR3 protein. The sample contains around 8,000 distinct CDR3 sequences, approximately 30% of which appear only once. Blood genomic DNA input for TRB amplification was about 250-550 ng. Sequences were obtained from blood. These receptors were taken from a human donor with active COVID-19.

Relative to its sample, this clonotype is medium-sized (0.01 to 0.1%). This chain uses TRBV29-1 with TRBJ2-7; 9 bases are shared with TRBD2. The V segment lost 5 bases and the J segment 5 bases; nucleotides outside the gene matches: 10. Per germline, CDR1 SQVTM and CDR2 ANQGSEA. There are 14 residues in the CDR3. CDR3 DNA: TGCAGCGTTAAGGCAGCAGCGGGGGGCAACGAGCAGTACTTC. This translates into CSVKAAAGGNEQYF.

This clonotype was observed a handful of times. This chain connects TRBV10-3 to TRBJ2-1, with 8 positions matching TRBD2. This CDR3 has 15 amino acids. Trimming at V came to 10 bases and at J to 7 bases, leaving 15 bases not matched to a gene. CDR1 and CDR2 (germline): ENHRY, SYGVKD. The DNA for the CDR3 is TGTGCCACCACCGCGGCGCGGGGGGCAGGGAATGAGCAGTTCTTC. This codes for CATTAARGAGNEQFF.

This clonotype is medium-sized in the sample. The rearrangement uses TRBV19 and TRBJ1-5; the D gene is possibly TRBD1 (6 bases). There are 18 residues in the CDR3. The V end was cut by 5 bases, the J end by 1 base, with 21 bases between. CDR1 and CDR2 from the germline V gene are LNHDA and SQIVND (reference sequence). CDR3 sequence: CASSQLWGAGVSNQPQHF. The CDR3 DNA reads TGTGCCAGTAGTCAACTGTGGGGGGCGGGGGTAAGCAATCAGCCCCAGCATTTT.

This clonotype has more than one count but fewer than ten. The V and J genes are TRBV19 and TRBJ1-1, with 8 bases aligning to TRBD1. CDR3 length equals 17 residues. Germline V gene lookup returns CDR1 LNHDA and CDR2 SQIVND (reference sequence). With V trimmed by 5 bases and J by 1 base, 12 bases remained unmatched. The DNA of the CDR3 is TGTGCCAGTAGTCTTCTGGAAGCCGGGACAGGGAACACTGAAGCTTTCTTT. Amino acids: CASSLLEAGTGNTEAFF.

The chain carries TRBV20-1 and TRBJ2-7, with TRBD1 as a possible D gene (6 bases). V lost 6 bases and J lost 5, with 17 bases in between. Germline assignment: CDR1 DFQATT and CDR2 SNEGSKA (reference sequence). This CDR3 region has 13 residues. This chain's CDR3 is CSASWDKRDEQYF. The CDR3 DNA sequence: TGCAGTGCCTCCTGGGACAAACGGGACGAGCAGTACTTC.

This sequence joins TRBV27 and TRBJ1-4; a possible D gene is TRBD1 (5 bases). The CDR3 is 14 amino acids. CDR1 and CDR2 (germline): MNHEY, SMNVEV (reference sequence). V lost 3 bases and J lost 7, with 12 bases in between. The CDR3 reads CASSFGWGSEKLFF. The DNA of the CDR3 is TGTGCCAGCAGTTTTGGGTGGGGGAGTGAAAAACTGTTTTTT.

By share, this clonotype counts as medium-sized (0.01 to 0.1%). V usage is TRBV29-1 and J usage is TRBJ1-1; D is unresolved. The germline CDR1 and CDR2 sequences are SQVTM and ANQGSEA. This CDR3 region has 11 residues. Trimming removed 7 bases from V and 4 bases from J, with 10 bases in between. The CDR3 nucleotides are TGCAGCGCTACAAGGAGCACTGAAGCTTTCTTT. Amino acids: CSATRSTEAFF.

This clonotype ranks as medium-sized. The DNA for the CDR3 is TGTGCCACCAGCAGAGAGTCCGGGGATGAGCAGTTCTTC. Its translation: CATSRESGDEQFF. This chain connects TRBV15 to TRBJ2-1; D might be TRBD2 (5 bases). The germline V and J ends were trimmed by 0 bases and 8 bases, with 8 bases remaining between them. The CDR3 totals 13 residues. Germline loops: CDR1 LNHNV, CDR2 YYDKDF (reference sequence).

By share of the sample, this clonotype is medium-sized. The chain joins TRBV19 to TRBJ1-5, with TRBD1 identical over 11 bases. J lost 7 bases, V lost 6 bases, and 8 bases had no gene match. The CDR3 is made up of 15 amino acids. Germline-derived CDR1 and CDR2 are LNHDA and SQIVND (reference sequence). CDR3 region: CASSMDRGLRQPQHF. CDR3 bases: TGTGCCAGTAGCATGGACAGGGGGCTTCGGCAGCCCCAGCATTTT. The full variable domain, in which reference TRBV19 and TRBJ1-5 provide the parts outside the CDR3, is DGGITQSPKYLFRKEGQNVTLSCEQNLNHDAMYWYRQDPGQGLRLIYYSQIVNDFQKGDIAEGYSVSREKKESFPLTVTSAQKNPTAFYLCASSMDRGLRQPQHFGDGTRLSIL.

DNA for the CDR3: TGTGTCAGAAGCTTAGGCCCGGGACAGGCCTCCTACGAGCAGTACGTC. This encodes CVRSLGPGQASYEQYV. The gene calls are TRBV7-2 and TRBJ2-7; 8 nucleotides line up with TRBD1. Per the germline V gene, CDR1 is SGHTA and CDR2 is FQGNSA. This CDR3 contains 16 residues.

By share, this clonotype counts as medium-sized. The chain uses TRBV18 and TRBJ2-1, with TRBD1 matching over 9 bases. V shed 0 bases and J 4 bases; nucleotides not matched to a gene: 4. CDR1 is KGHSH and CDR2 is LQKENI in the germline V gene. CDR3 length: 16 residues. CDR3 sequence (DNA): TGTGCCAGCTCACCACCGACAGGGGGGATTTACAATGAGCAGTTCTTC. Protein sequence: CASSPPTGGIYNEQFF.

This clonotype came up once. V and J are TRBV5-6 and TRBJ1-2, with 8 bases fitting TRBD1. Trimming at V came to 2 bases and at J to 4 bases, leaving 7 bases not matched to a gene. The CDR3 sequence is 15 residues long. CDR1 SGHDT and CDR2 YYEEEE come from the germline V gene. CDR3: CASSFGTGLGYGYTF. CDR3 bases: TGTGCCAGCAGCTTTGGGACAGGATTGGGCTATGGCTACACCTTC.

By share, this clonotype ranks as medium-sized. V usage is TRBV29-1 and J usage is TRBJ2-7; D ambiguous. The CDR3 loop spans 12 amino acids. The V end was cut by 1 base, the J end by 3 bases, with 7 bases between. Germline V gene data show CDR1 as SQVTM and CDR2 as ANQGSEA. The CDR3 coding sequence is TGCAGCGTTGAAGTGACAAGCTACGAGCAGTACTTC. Residues: CSVEVTSYEQYF.

This chain joins TRBV15 and TRBJ2-1; 8 positions agree with TRBD1. V was clipped by 6 bases and J by 3 bases; unmatched bases: 10. The germline V gene has CDR1 LNHNV and CDR2 YYDKDF (reference sequence). CDR3 length equals 16 residues. The CDR3 sequence is CATSSTGAYDYNEQFF. The CDR3 DNA follows: TGTGCCACCAGTTCGACAGGGGCCTACGACTACAATGAGCAGTTCTTC.

The chain uses TRBV6-1 and TRBJ1-5; no reliable D call. CDR3 length: 16 amino acids. The germline CDR1 and CDR2 sequences are MNHNS and SASEGT. V lost 6 bases to trimming and J lost 0 bases, with 15 bases between them. CDR3 sequence (DNA): TGTGCCAGCAGGGAGAGCCCCTATAATAGCAATCAGCCCCAGCATTTT. Encoded protein: CASRESPYNSNQPQHF.

Relative to its sample, this clonotype is medium-sized. V usage is TRBV29-1 and J usage is TRBJ2-3; D call uncertain. CDR3 length equals 11 residues. V gave up 3 bases and J gave up 6 bases, with 7 bases separating them. Germline-derived CDR1 and CDR2 are SQVTM and ANQGSEA. CDR3 sequence reads: CSVEVKDTQYF. Here the CDR3 DNA reads TGCAGCGTTGAGGTTAAGGATACGCAGTATTTT.

In its sample, this clonotype is medium-sized. V is TRBV29-1 and J is TRBJ1-1, with D perhaps matching TRBD1 (6 bases). CDR1 and CDR2 (germline): SQVTM, ANQGSEA. V was cut by 7 bases and J by 0 bases, with 15 bases left in between. There are 14 residues in the CDR3. CDR3 residues: CSGSRGQMNTEAFF. The CDR3 nucleotides read TGCAGCGGTTCCCGCGGACAGATGAACACTGAAGCTTTCTTT.

Only a few counts were recorded for this clonotype. The chain employs TRBV6-1 and TRBJ2-7; D gene ambiguous. The V gene's germline CDR1 is MNHNS and CDR2 SASEGT. The CDR3 totals 12 residues. Trimming removed 2 bases at V and 2 bases at J, with 4 bases between. The CDR3 DNA is TGTGCCAGCAGTGAAACAACCTACGAGCAGTACTTC. This codes for CASSETTYEQYF.

This clonotype is categorized as medium-sized (0.01 to 0.1%). This chain uses TRBV15 with TRBJ2-2; no reliable D call. This CDR3 has 15 amino acids. Germline V gene lookup returns CDR1 LNHNV and CDR2 YYDKDF (reference sequence). The V end was cut by 0 bases, the J end by 0 bases, with 5 bases between. The CDR3 DNA sequence: TGTGCCACCAGCAGAGATGGGCCGAACACCGGGGAGCTGTTTTTT. This codes for CATSRDGPNTGELFF. Using reference TRBV15 and TRBJ2-2 for the parts outside the CDR3, the full variable domain is DAMVIQNPRYQVTQFGKPVTLSCSQTLNHNVMYWYQQKSSQAPKLLFHYYDKDFNNEADTPDNFQSRRPNTSFCFLDIRSPGLGDTAMYLCATSRDGPNTGELFFGEGSRLTVL.

This rearrangement joins TRBV14 to TRBJ2-1; D possibly uses TRBD1 or TRBD2 (6 bases each). V shed 1 base and J shed 6 bases, with 16 bases lying between them. CDR1 SGHDN and CDR2 FVKESK come from the germline V gene. The length of the CDR3 is 16 residues. DNA of the CDR3: TGTGCCAGCAGCCAAGCTCACAGGGTGGGGGGCAATGAGCAGTTCTTC. As protein: CASSQAHRVGGNEQFF.

There are a few counts of this clonotype. Here the CDR3 DNA reads TGTGCCAGCAGCAGGGGGGGAGGGTACGAGCAGTACTTC. Protein product: CASSRGGGYEQYF. The chain uses TRBV5-4 and TRBJ2-7, with D possibly matching TRBD2 (7 bases). The length of the CDR3 is 13 residues. V was cut by 4 bases and J by 4 bases, with 12 bases left in between. The germline V gene has CDR1 SGHNT and CDR2 YYREEE (reference sequence). The whole variable domain, remainder taken from reference TRBV5-4 and TRBJ2-7, is ETGVTQSPTHLIKTRGQQVTLRCSSQSGHNTVSWYQQALGQGPQFIFQYYREEENGRGNFPPRFSGLQFPNYSSELNVNALELDDSALYLCASSRGGGYEQYFGPGTRLTVT.

A few counts support this clonotype. The chain links TRBV11-2 to TRBJ2-4, with D possibly TRBD2 on 5 matching bases. Trimming removed 5 bases at V and 8 bases at J, with 16 bases between. This CDR3 contains 14 residues. CDR1 and CDR2 from the germline V gene are SGHAT and FQNNGV. CDR3 sequence: CASSPRGVGDIQYF. The DNA of the CDR3 is TGTGCCAGCAGCCCTCGGGGAGTCGGAGACATTCAGTACTTC.

The J gene is TRBJ2-1, the V gene TRBV6-4; D possibly corresponds to TRBD1 (7 bases). The CDR3 loop spans 18 amino acids. Germline values: CDR1 MRHNA, CDR2 SNTAGT. Between the trimmed V and J ends, which lost 2 bases and 5 bases, there was a span of 22 bases. The CDR3 spells CASSDIPGTLTGDNEQFF. The CDR3 coding sequence is TGTGCCAGCAGTGACATTCCCGGGACTCTAACAGGGGACAATGAGCAGTTCTTC.

As for this clonotype: At one end, the junction sequence differs from germline, possibly due to a read error. The V gene is TRBV13, the J gene TRBJ2-5; D is ambiguous. CDR1 PRHDT and CDR2 FYEKMQ come from the germline V gene (reference sequence). The CDR3 totals 15 residues. This chain's CDR3 is CASSPRVTPMETQYF. For the CDR3, the DNA is TGCGCCAGCAGCCCACGTGTGACGCCAATGGAGACCCAGTACTTC. The whole variable domain, remainder taken from reference TRBV13 and TRBJ2-5, is AAGVIQSPRHLIKEKRETATLKCYPIPRHDTVYWYQQGPGQDPQFLISFYEKMQSDKGSIPDRFSAQQFSDYHSELNMSSLELGDSALYFCASSPRVTPMETQYFGPGTRLLVL.

The chain has TRBV5-1 and TRBJ1-4, with TRBD1 matching 7 bases. There are 15 residues in the CDR3. Germline trimming cut 2 bases from V and 8 bases from J; bases unmatched to any gene: 9. CDR1 and CDR2 (germline): SGHRS, YFSETQ. CDR3 residues: CASSFTSGGGEKLFF. CDR3 bases: TGCGCCAGCAGCTTTACTTCAGGGGGAGGAGAAAAACTGTTTTTT.

The chain has TRBV4-3 and TRBJ2-1, with 12 bases that match TRBD2. This CDR3 spans 16 amino acids. Germline V lookup: CDR1 LGHNA, CDR2 YSLEER. The trim removed 1 base at V and 2 bases at J, leaving 0 bases unmatched. For the CDR3, the DNA is TGCGCCAGCAGCCAAGGACTAGCGGGGGCCTACAATGAGCAGTTCTTC. Amino acid sequence: CASSQGLAGAYNEQFF.

This clonotype is termed medium-sized. The V call is TRBV19, the J call TRBJ1-4; D possibly corresponds to TRBD1 (5 bases). The germline gives CDR1 LNHDA, CDR2 SQIVND (reference sequence). V was shortened by 4 bases and J by 3 bases, with 12 bases between the two germline ends. The CDR3 extends over 15 amino acids. The CDR3 DNA reads as TGTGCCAGTAGTAATGGGGACCTGTCTAATGAAAAACTGTTTTTT. Amino acid sequence: CASSNGDLSNEKLFF.

With regard to this clonotype: The junction departs from germline at one end; a sequencing error may be responsible. This rearrangement joins TRBV5-3 to TRBJ2-3; TRBD1 aligns across 8 bases. TRBV5-3 carries the ORF label, with uncertain function. The CDR3 covers 15 residues. The CDR3 protein is CASSFGQGRTDTQYF. CDR3 in DNA: TGTGCCAGCAGCTTCGGACAGGGCCGCACAGATACGCAGTATTTT.

In regard to this clonotype: This may arise from a read error, as a much more abundant clone is one base away. This sequence joins TRBV29-1 and TRBJ2-7; a possible D gene is TRBD1 (5 bases). Germline V CDR1 and CDR2: SQVTM, ANQGSEA. The CDR3 consists of 13 residues. The CDR3 loop reads CGVESGAPGEQYF. DNA for the CDR3: TGCGGCGTTGAGAGTGGGGCCCCAGGGGAGCAGTACTTC.

Details on this clonotype: One end of the junction varies from germline; a read error may be responsible. This rearrangement joins TRBV5-3 to TRBJ1-4, with 9 bases matching TRBD1. TRBV5-3 is noted as an ORF with a role that remains uncertain. The CDR3 consists of 13 residues. The CDR3 sequence: CASSGTGNEKLFF. The CDR3 region has the DNA TGCGCCAGCAGTGGGACAGGGAATGAAAAACTGTTTTTT.

The chain carries TRBV6-6 and TRBJ1-1; possibly TRBD1 for D (5 bases). V was shortened by 0 bases and J by 5 bases, with 13 bases between the two germline ends. This CDR3 has 15 amino acids. Per germline, CDR1 MNHNY and CDR2 SVGAGI (reference sequence). CDR3 sequence (DNA): TGTGCCAGCAGTTACTCAAGCAGGGTGGTGACTGAAGCTTTCTTT. Its translation: CASSYSSRVVTEAFF.